A single sample gave rise to the 4 T cell receptor beta chains below, sequenced in a study of blood T cells in healthy people across ages. A sample-barcoded 5' primer and a J-beta primer mix were used in a second PCR of about 7 to 11 cycles. TCRdb redid the calling of the 5' RACE reads with MiXCR, one entry per CDR3 protein. The profile shows 550,000 to 800,000 distinct CDR3 sequences, under 25% of them singletons. Sequencing used blood. The receptor source for this set is an older man in good health.

This clonotype has more than one count but fewer than ten. The V and J genes are TRBV12-3 or TRBV12-4 and TRBJ2-1; D remains unclear. V dropped 5 bases and J dropped 0 bases, with 11 bases sitting between them. The CDR3 is made up of 15 amino acids. CDR3 loop: CASSPNWVSYNEQFF. CDR3 nucleotides: TGTGCCAGCAGTCCAAACTGGGTCTCCTACAATGAGCAGTTCTTC.

This clonotype was observed a handful of times. The rearrangement uses TRBV27 and TRBJ2-1; unclear D gene. The end of the DNA is better explained by TRBJ2-7, so the J call may be wrong. Germline assignment: CDR1 MNHEY and CDR2 SMNVEV (reference sequence). The CDR3 is 13 residues long. The CDR3 protein is CASSLRASYEQYF. CDR3 nucleotide sequence: TGTGCCAGCAGTTTAAGGGCGTCCTACGAGCAGTACTTC.

This chain connects TRBV7-9 to TRBJ1-5; the match to TRBD1 covers 10 bases. With 1 base clipped from V and 7 bases from J, the junction kept 4 bases outside the gene matches. The CDR3 has 15 residues. Germline V gene lookup returns CDR1 SEHNR and CDR2 FQNEAQ (reference sequence). CDR3 region: CASSLGQGAGQPQHF. For the CDR3, the DNA is TGTGCCAGCAGCTTAGGACAGGGGGCCGGACAGCCCCAGCATTTT.

The chain recombines TRBV24-1 with TRBJ2-3, with D possibly TRBD2 on 6 matching bases. The CDR3 has 15 residues. V was clipped by 3 bases and J by 5 bases, with 14 bases between them. Germline CDR1 is KGHDR and CDR2 is SFDVKD. As DNA, the CDR3 is TGTGCCACCAGTGATCCTAGCGTAGTGGGAGATACGCAGTATTTT. Its protein is CATSDPSVVGDTQYF.